This TCR beta chain was captured in a study of graft-versus-host responses after intestinal transplantation. Study-level information: Uniformly, recipients were administered anti-thymocyte globulin induction with subsequent tacrolimus and steroids for around 3 years.

About this clone: Its antigen is currently unknown. At one end, the junction sequence differs from germline, possibly due to a read error.

TCRdb keeps only in-frame clones here, not all; method: immunoSEQ multiplex PCR. The table includes roughly 130,000 clones, about 90% detected once. CDR3 length: 14 residues. Germline V gene data show CDR1 as SGHTA and CDR2 as FQGNSA. Sequenced here: unstimulated CD4+ T cells sorted from spleen or lymph node cells, sampled before intestinal transplant. V usage is TRBV7-2 and J usage is TRBJ2-3; perhaps TRBD2 as D (5 bases). This TCR came from a human donor who received an intestinal transplant. The CDR3 is CASSSGLSTDTQYF. The CDR3 nucleotides read TGTGCCAGCAGCTCCGGACTGAGCACGGATACGCAGTATTTT.